Reported below is one T cell receptor beta chain. Its cognate antigen is unknown. Germline V CDR1 and CDR2: SGHRS, YFSETQ. The V segment lost 1 base and the J segment 5 bases; nucleotides outside the gene matches: 18. This CDR3 is built from 20 residues. This sample was taken from a study of post-analysis software for immune sequencing data. Every TCR beta cDNA library bore unique molecular identifiers. TCRdb reprocessed the PCR reads with MiXCR, giving one entry per CDR3 protein. Of some 890,000 distinct CDR3 sequences listed, roughly 58% are singletons. General study results and limits: Clustering by F measure revealed strong co-clustering among samples prepared together in one batch. The normalized Chao1 diversity of multiple sclerosis patients was significantly lower than that of controls. A handful of TRBV segments occurring more often in patients than controls included TRBV5-6, TRBV5-1 and TRBV20-1.

The genes are TRBV5-1 and TRBJ2-3; TRBD2 matches 11 bases. The sequence was collected from a girl aged 10 to 17 with multiple sclerosis. Sequenced sample: blood. The CDR3 nucleotides read TGCGCCAGCAGCTTGTTCAACTCTAGCGGGGGGCCTGACTTGCGAGATACGCAGTATTTT. Translating it yields CASSLFNSSGGPDLRDTQYF.